This T cell receptor (beta chain) emerged from a study of shared clonotypes between healthy human individuals. For each subset, genomic DNA was distributed in equal portions over several immunoSEQ plates. Sequencing used immunoSEQ multiplex PCR; TCRdb keeps in-frame clones, though not all of them. Found here are about 690,000 clones, less than 95% of them singletons; the top ten hold around a third. Study-level findings and limits: Generally, naive subsets came out with larger estimated richness than memory subsets. When compared with the clonotypes that were shared by all four sorted-subset donors, the non-shared clonotypes turned out to have lower generation probabilities.

Remarks on this clone: Its antigen remains unknown.

The length of the CDR3 is 15 residues. Per the germline V gene, CDR1 is LGHNA and CDR2 is YNFKEQ. V lost 4 bases to trimming and J lost 3 bases, with 13 bases between them. The TCR sequence derives from a man aged 18 to 35 in good health. Some clones in this sample may be carry-over from other donors' samples. Sequencing used memory CD8+ T cells from PBMCs. Subset defined: CD45RO+ cells pooled with CCR7-negative TemRA cells. This rearrangement joins TRBV4-2 to TRBJ2-1, with a tentative D call TRBD2 (5 bases). The CDR3 loop is CASSPSTGFYNEQFF. Here the CDR3 DNA reads TGTGCCAGCAGCCCAAGTACGGGGTTCTACAATGAGCAGTTCTTC.